This paragraph covers one T cell receptor beta chain sequence. This sample was taken from a study of blood T cell repertoires in COVID-19. Study as a whole: Nucleic acid was either cDNA or gDNA, and it came from T cells, B-cell-depleted T cells, or PBMCs.

This CDR3 comprises 15 residues. Germline V lookup: CDR1 LNHDA, CDR2 SQIVND (reference sequence). Deletions cut 6 bases from V and 7 bases from J, with 19 bases between. Using immunoSEQ multiplex PCR, the repertoire was profiled, and TCRdb retains in-frame clones only, with some absent. Of hundreds of thousands of clones detected, roughly nine tenths appear once; the ten largest clones hold approximately 3%. The chain has TRBV19 and TRBJ1-5; D is possibly TRBD1 (5 bases). The sample consisted of PBMCs or T cells enriched from blood (not recorded which). This receptor was taken from a woman aged 45-60 years in a cohort exposed to, infected with or recovered from COVID-19 (not recorded which). CDR3: CASSPLGGVAQPQHF. The DNA for the CDR3 is TGTGCCAGTAGCCCCTTAGGAGGGGTCGCCCAGCCCCAGCATTTT. Together with reference TRBV19 and TRBJ1-5, the CDR3 gives the full variable domain: DGGITQSPKYLFRKEGQNVTLSCEQNLNHDAMYWYRQDPGQGLRLIYYSQIVNDFQKGDIAEGYSVSREKKESFPLTVTSAQKNPTAFYLCASSPLGGVAQPQHFGDGTRLSIL.